This T cell receptor beta chain was recovered during a study of blood T cell repertoires in COVID-19. Study details: The United States, Italy and Spain provided the acute and convalescent COVID-19 samples. Sources were T cells, B-cell-depleted T cells, or PBMCs; the material itself was cDNA or gDNA.

The CDR3 spans 15 residues. The V gene's germline CDR1 is KGHDR and CDR2 SFDVKD. Trimming took off 1 base at V and 1 base at J, with 9 bases between the two ends. Under the authors' procedure: For nucleated cells, counts were estimated from reference gene primer amplification. Produced via immunoSEQ multiplex PCR; TCRdb's table is partial and in-frame only. The V and J calls and clone size come from that table; D and trimming were worked out from the DNA. The sample records fewer than 200,000 clones, roughly 90% being singletons. The TCR was taken from a man in his 60s with acute or convalescent COVID-19. The sequencing input was peripheral blood. V is TRBV24-1 and J is TRBJ2-5, with D possibly being TRBD1 (6 bases). In nucleotides, the CDR3 is TGTGCCACCAGTGATTTCGGACAGCTCCAAGAGACCCAGTACTTC. Protein sequence: CATSDFGQLQETQYF.